This TCR beta chain was obtained from a study of shared clonotypes between healthy human individuals. Study overall: There were three CD4 naive, three CD4 memory, two CD8 naive and one CD8 memory plates per donor.

Looked up from germline, CDR1 is KGHSH and CDR2 is LQKENI. V was shortened by 6 bases and J by 2 bases, with 10 bases between the two germline ends. CDR3 length: 13 amino acids. Replicate sorted-subset PCRs were loaded with around 200 ng DNA, 25,000 to 30,000 T cell genomes. Repertoires were generated with immunoSEQ multiplex PCR, while TCRdb's copy carries only in-frame clones and drops some. The table includes around 2.5 million clones, roughly 93% detected once. Study-level findings and limits: Around 5% of naive CD4 clonotypes were common to a few donors.

This clone has just one count. Its antigen remains unknown. The identical CDR3 is also encoded by other nucleotide sequences in the sample. This rearrangement joins TRBV18 to TRBJ2-5; unclear D gene. The sequenced sample consisted of naive CD4+ T cells from PBMCs. The subset: CD45RA+ positively selected. The sequence derives from a young man in good health. Some clones in this sample may be carry-over from other donors' samples. The CDR3 is CASSPTGQETQYF. In nucleotides, the CDR3 is TGTGCCAGCTCCCCCACCGGACAAGAGACCCAGTACTTC.